The next 8 T cell receptor beta chains were all read from a single sample in a study of CD49a tissue-resident CD8 T cells in human skin. Sequenced by immunoSEQ multiplex PCR; TCRdb stores in-frame clones only, minus some. The data contain about 520 clones, approximately 71% of them singletons. Sequencing was carried out using CD103- CD8+ T cells sorted from skin dermis. The source of these receptors is a human donor in good health.

This chain connects TRBV6-1 to TRBJ1-1; no clear D. Germline CDR1 reads MNHNS; CDR2 reads SASEGT. V lost 2 bases and J 4 bases, leaving 14 bases between the germline ends. CDR3 length: 15 amino acids. Here the CDR3 reads CASSERRRTSTEAFF. For the CDR3, the DNA is TGTGCCAGCAGTGAAAGGAGGAGAACGTCCACTGAAGCTTTCTTT.

A few counts support this clone. In nucleotides, the CDR3 is TGTGCCAGCGGAGGAGCGGGAGGGCCGAACTGGCTCGAGCAGTACTTC. Residues: CASGGAGGPNWLEQYF. The rearrangement links TRBV7-8 to TRBJ2-7, with TRBD2 matching 10 bases. Per the germline V gene, CDR1 is SGHVS and CDR2 is FQNEAQ. Trimming cost V 8 bases and J 6 bases; bases outside gene matches: 16. The CDR3 runs 16 residues.

The chain is built from TRBV7-9 and TRBJ2-7; 8 bases line up with TRBD2. The J segment lost 2 bases and the V segment lost 1 base, leaving 7 bases of the junction unmatched. Germline-derived CDR1 and CDR2 are SEHNR and FQNEAQ (reference sequence). CDR3 length equals 16 residues. CDR3 protein: CASSLEYGGRPYEQYF. The DNA of the CDR3 is TGTGCCAGCAGCTTAGAGTATGGCGGGAGGCCCTACGAGCAGTACTTC. Looking up the rest from reference TRBV7-9 and TRBJ2-7 gives the full variable domain: DTGVSQNPRHKITKRGQNVTFRCDPISEHNRLYWYRQTLGQGPEFLTYFQNEAQLEKSRLLSDRFSAERPKGSFSTLEIQRTEQGDSAMYLCASSLEYGGRPYEQYFGPGTRLTVT.

V is TRBV30 and J is TRBJ2-5; D unresolved. The CDR3 spans 13 residues. Between the trimmed V and J ends, which lost 1 base and 1 base, there was a span of 7 bases. The germline V gene has CDR1 GTSNPN and CDR2 SVGIG (reference sequence). CDR3 sequence reads: CAWSGAVQETQYF. The CDR3, as DNA: TGTGCCTGGAGTGGGGCCGTCCAAGAGACCCAGTACTTC. Variable domain in full (rest from reference TRBV30 and TRBJ2-5): SQTIHQWPATLVQPVGSPLSLECTVEGTSNPNLYWYRQAAGRGLQLLFYSVGIGQISSEVPQNLSASRPQDRQFILSSKKLLLSDSGFYLCAWSGAVQETQYFGPGTRLLVL.

This rearrangement joins TRBV5-1 to TRBJ2-7, with 9 bases lining up with TRBD2. V shed 0 bases, J shed 5 bases, and the junction held 9 bases outside the gene matches. This CDR3 is 16 amino acids long. CDR1 is SGHRS, CDR2 YFSETQ, per germline. The DNA of the CDR3 is TGCGCCAGCAGCTTGGGATATAGCGGGAGCCGCCACGAGCAGTACTTC. Translation: CASSLGYSGSRHEQYF.

On this clone: This sample also contains other DNA sequences that code for the same CDR3. The gene calls are TRBV28 and TRBJ2-5, with 7 nucleotides matching TRBD1. CDR1 is MDHEN and CDR2 is SYDVKM in the germline V gene. The CDR3 is 15 residues long. Trimming removed 5 bases from V and 5 bases from J; junction bases left unmatched: 11. The CDR3 spells CASSHTSGRGETQYF. The CDR3 nucleotides are TGTGCCAGCAGTCATACCTCGGGCAGGGGGGAGACCCAGTACTTC.

The chain combines TRBV5-1 with TRBJ2-5; maybe TRBD2 (5 bases). The V gene's germline CDR1 is SGHRS and CDR2 YFSETQ. There are 16 residues in the CDR3. The germline V and J ends were trimmed by 1 base and 0 bases, with 13 bases remaining between them. CDR3 sequence reads: CASSLSSEGHQETQYF. DNA of the CDR3: TGCGCCAGCAGCTTGAGCTCCGAGGGCCACCAAGAGACCCAGTACTTC. The variable domain in full, completed from reference TRBV5-1 and TRBJ2-5, reads KAGVTQTPRYLIKTRGQQVTLSCSPISGHRSVSWYQQTPGQGLQFLFEYFSETQRNKGNFPGRFSGRQFSNSRSEMNVSTLELGDSALYLCASSLSSEGHQETQYFGPGTRLLVL.

V and J are TRBV11-2 and TRBJ1-4; a weak D match, TRBD1 (5 bases). The germline V gene encodes CDR1 SGHAT and CDR2 FQNNGV. V was shortened by 3 bases and J by 1 base, with 9 bases between the two germline ends. The CDR3 extends over 15 amino acids. Here the CDR3 reads CASSFLGGTNEKLFF. The CDR3 DNA follows: TGTGCCAGCAGCTTTTTGGGGGGAACTAATGAAAAACTGTTTTTT.